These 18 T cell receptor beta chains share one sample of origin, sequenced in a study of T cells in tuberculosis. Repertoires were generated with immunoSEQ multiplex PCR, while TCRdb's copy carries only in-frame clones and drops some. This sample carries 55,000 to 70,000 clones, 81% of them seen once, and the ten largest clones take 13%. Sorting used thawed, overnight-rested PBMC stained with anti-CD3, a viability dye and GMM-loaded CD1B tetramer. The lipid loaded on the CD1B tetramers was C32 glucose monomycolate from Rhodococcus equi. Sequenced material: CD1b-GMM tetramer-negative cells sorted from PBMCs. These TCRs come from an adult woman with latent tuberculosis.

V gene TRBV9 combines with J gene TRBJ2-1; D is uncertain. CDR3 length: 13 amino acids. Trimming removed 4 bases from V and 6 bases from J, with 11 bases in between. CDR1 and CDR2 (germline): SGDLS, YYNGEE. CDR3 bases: TGTGCCAGCAGCCTTAGACACTCCAATGAGCAGTTCTTC. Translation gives CASSLRHSNEQFF.

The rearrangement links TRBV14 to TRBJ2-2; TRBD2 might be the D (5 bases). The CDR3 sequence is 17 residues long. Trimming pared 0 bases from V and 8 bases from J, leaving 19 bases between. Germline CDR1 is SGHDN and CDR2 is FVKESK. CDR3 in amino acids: CASSQDRRSRRLGELFF. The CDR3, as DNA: TGTGCCAGCAGCCAAGATCGGAGGTCCAGGAGGTTAGGGGAGCTGTTTTTT. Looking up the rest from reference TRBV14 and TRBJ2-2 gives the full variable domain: EAGVTQFPSHSVIEKGQTVTLRCDPISGHDNLYWYRRVMGKEIKFLLHFVKESKQDESGMPNNRFLAERTGGTYSTLKVQPAELEDSGVYFCASSQDRRSRRLGELFFGEGSRLTVL.

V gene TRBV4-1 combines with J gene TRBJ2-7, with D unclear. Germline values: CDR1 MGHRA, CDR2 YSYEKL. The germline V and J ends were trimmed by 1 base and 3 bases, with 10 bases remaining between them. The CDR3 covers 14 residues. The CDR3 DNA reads TGCGCCAGCAGCCAAGGGGTACAGCACTACGAGCAGTACTTC. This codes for CASSQGVQHYEQYF.

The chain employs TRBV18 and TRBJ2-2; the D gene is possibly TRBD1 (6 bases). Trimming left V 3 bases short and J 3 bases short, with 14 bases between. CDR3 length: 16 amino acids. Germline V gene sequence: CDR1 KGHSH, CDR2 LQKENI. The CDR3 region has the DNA TGTGCCAGCTCACCCAAAGCAGGGGCGGACACCGGGGAGCTGTTTTTT. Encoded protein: CASSPKAGADTGELFF.

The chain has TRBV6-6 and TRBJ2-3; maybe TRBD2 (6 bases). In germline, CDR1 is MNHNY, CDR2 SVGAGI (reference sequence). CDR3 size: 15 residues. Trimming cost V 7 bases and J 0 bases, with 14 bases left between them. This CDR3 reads CASTPRGTSTDTQYF. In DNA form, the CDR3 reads TGTGCCAGCACGCCCCGGGGGACTAGCACAGATACGCAGTATTTT.

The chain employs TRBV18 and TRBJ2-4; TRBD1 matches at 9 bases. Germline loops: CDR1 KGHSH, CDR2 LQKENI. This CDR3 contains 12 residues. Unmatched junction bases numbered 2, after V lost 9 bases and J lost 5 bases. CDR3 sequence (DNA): TGTGCCAGTGGACAGGGGCAAAACATTCAGTACTTC. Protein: CASGQGQNIQYF.

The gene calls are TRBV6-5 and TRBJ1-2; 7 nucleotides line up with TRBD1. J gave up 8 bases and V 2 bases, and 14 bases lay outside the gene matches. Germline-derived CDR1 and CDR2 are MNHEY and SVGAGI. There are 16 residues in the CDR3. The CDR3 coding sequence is TGTGCCAGCAGTTACGACTACCCCTTAACAGGGGTAGGCTACACCTTC. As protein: CASSYDYPLTGVGYTF.

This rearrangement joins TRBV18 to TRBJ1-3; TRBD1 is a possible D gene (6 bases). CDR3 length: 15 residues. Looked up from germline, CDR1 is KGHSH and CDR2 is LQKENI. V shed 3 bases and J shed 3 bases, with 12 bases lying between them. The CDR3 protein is CASSPTTDSGNTIYF. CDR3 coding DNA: TGTGCCAGCTCACCGACCACGGACAGTGGAAACACCATATATTTT.

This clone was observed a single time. CDR3 loop: CASSESRVNTGELFF. Written as DNA, the CDR3 is TGTGCCAGCAGTGAAAGCCGAGTCAACACCGGGGAGCTGTTTTTT. V is TRBV2 and J is TRBJ2-2; the D is unclear. V lost 2 bases, J lost 2 bases, and 9 bases lay in between. Germline CDR1 SNHLY, CDR2 FYNNEI. The length of the CDR3 is 15 residues.

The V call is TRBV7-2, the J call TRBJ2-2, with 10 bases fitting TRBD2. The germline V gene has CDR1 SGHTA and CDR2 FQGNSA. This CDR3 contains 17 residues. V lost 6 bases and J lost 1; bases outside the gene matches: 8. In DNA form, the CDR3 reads TGTGCCAGCAGACGACTAGCGGGTCGGCAGAACACCGGGGAGCTGTTTTTT. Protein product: CASRRLAGRQNTGELFF.

As DNA, the CDR3 is TGTGCCAGCAGCTTAGATCAGGGGCTAGCGGTCCGTTACGAGCAGTACTTC. This encodes CASSLDQGLAVRYEQYF. V gene TRBV11-3 combines with J gene TRBJ2-7; the D gene is possibly TRBD2 (7 bases). Deletions cut 0 bases from V and 4 bases from J, with 19 bases between. The V gene's germline CDR1 is SGHNT and CDR2 YENEEA. This CDR3 has 17 amino acids.

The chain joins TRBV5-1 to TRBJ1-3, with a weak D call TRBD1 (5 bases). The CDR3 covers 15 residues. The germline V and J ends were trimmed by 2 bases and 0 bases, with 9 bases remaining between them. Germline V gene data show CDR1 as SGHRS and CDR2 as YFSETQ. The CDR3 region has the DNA TGCGCCAGCAGCTTTGGGGGGGACTCTGGAAACACCATATATTTT. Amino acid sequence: CASSFGGDSGNTIYF. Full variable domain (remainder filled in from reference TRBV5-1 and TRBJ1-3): KAGVTQTPRYLIKTRGQQVTLSCSPISGHRSVSWYQQTPGQGLQFLFEYFSETQRNKGNFPGRFSGRQFSNSRSEMNVSTLELGDSALYLCASSFGGDSGNTIYFGEGSWLTVV.

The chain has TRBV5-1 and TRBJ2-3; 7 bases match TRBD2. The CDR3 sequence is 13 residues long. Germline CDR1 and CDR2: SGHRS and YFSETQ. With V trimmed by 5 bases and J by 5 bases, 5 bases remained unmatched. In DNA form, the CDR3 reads TGCGCCAGCAGGGCGGGGGAGGGAGATACGCAGTATTTT. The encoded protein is CASRAGEGDTQYF.

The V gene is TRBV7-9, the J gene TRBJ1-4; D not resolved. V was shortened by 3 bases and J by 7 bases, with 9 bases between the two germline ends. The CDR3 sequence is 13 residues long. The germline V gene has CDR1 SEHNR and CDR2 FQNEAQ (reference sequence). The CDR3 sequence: CASSLEPGEKLFF. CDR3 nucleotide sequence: TGTGCCAGCAGCTTGGAGCCTGGTGAAAAACTGTTTTTT.

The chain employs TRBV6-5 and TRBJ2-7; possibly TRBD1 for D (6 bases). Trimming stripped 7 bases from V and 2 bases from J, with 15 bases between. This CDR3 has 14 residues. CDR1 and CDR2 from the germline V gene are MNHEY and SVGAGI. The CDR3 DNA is TGTGCCAGCACCAGAACAGGGTCTACCTACGAGCAGTACTTC. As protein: CASTRTGSTYEQYF.

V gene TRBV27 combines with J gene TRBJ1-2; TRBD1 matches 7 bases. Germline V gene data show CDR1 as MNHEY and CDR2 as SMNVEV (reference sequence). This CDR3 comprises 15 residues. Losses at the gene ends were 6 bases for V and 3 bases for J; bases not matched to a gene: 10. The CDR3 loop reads CASSQTYRGDYGYTF. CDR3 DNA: TGTGCCAGCAGCCAGACCTACAGGGGAGACTATGGCTACACCTTC.

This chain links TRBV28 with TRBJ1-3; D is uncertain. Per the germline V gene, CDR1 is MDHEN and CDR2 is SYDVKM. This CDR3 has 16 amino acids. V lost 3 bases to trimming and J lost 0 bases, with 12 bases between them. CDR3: CASSFRAGVSGNTIYF. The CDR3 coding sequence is TGTGCCAGCAGTTTCAGAGCCGGGGTCTCTGGAAACACCATATATTTT. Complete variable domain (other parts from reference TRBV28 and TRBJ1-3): DVKVTQSSRYLVKRTGEKVFLECVQDMDHENMFWYRQDPGLGLRLIYFSYDVKMKEKGDIPEGYSVSREKKERFSLILESASTNQTSMYLCASSFRAGVSGNTIYFGEGSWLTVV.

The CDR3 region is CASSVNRDNEQFF. In DNA form, the CDR3 reads TGCGCCAGCAGTGTAAACAGGGACAATGAGCAGTTCTTC. The rearrangement uses TRBV10-2 and TRBJ2-1; maybe TRBD1 (6 bases). Per germline, CDR1 WSHSY and CDR2 SAAADI. The CDR3 is 13 residues long. V lost 4 bases and J 5 bases, leaving 9 bases between the germline ends.